The present entry profiles one TCR beta chain with its context. This clone was detected a few times. Its antigen is unknown. No base qualities exist here, and no much larger clone lies one base off it. The sample comes from a study of metastatic and nonmetastatic thyroid tumors (dated by TCRdb to the early 2020s). A note on the overall study: For patients with malignant and with benign thyroid disease, the researchers compared repertoires between peripheral blood samples and tumor or nodule tissue samples. General findings and caveats noted by the study authors: TCR beta diversity was reported as significantly higher in malignant tumors than in benign nodules, in both blood and tumor samples.

None of the patients had been given any treatment before thyroid surgery. The study retrospectively analysed patient clinical samples collected from the early 2010s to the late 2010s using T-cell receptor beta sequencing. Library method: PCR. The run used an Illumina HiSeq 4000. High-throughput sequencing was used to profile the CDR3 region of the TCR beta-chain in every patient. The study's processing was this. A classifier to discriminate distant-metastatic papillary thyroid cancer patients was built from CDR3 differences across clinicopathological groups. To measure repertoire diversity the researchers used the Shannon index, while the Morisita-Horn index served to gauge how similar the tumor and blood repertoires were. Using fastp at Q25 and MiXCR, TCRdb reprocessed the public reads and kept productive beta chains. These V and J calls are TCRdb output, not the study's own analysis. In this sample the table shows 20,000 or so clones, approximately 24% of which occur a single time. The leading ten clones occupy 8.5% to 12% of the sample.

The sequence came from a male donor with papillary thyroid cancer or a benign thyroid nodule (not recorded which). Some clones in this sample may be carry-over from other donors' samples. Specimen: tumor tissue.

The DNA sequence reads TGCAGCGCCCACTCCGGGACTAGCGGTTCCTACGAGCAGTACTTC. Translated, this gives CSAHSGTSGSYEQYF. The rearranged chain carries TRBV29-1 and TRBJ2-7; 11 junctional bases match TRBD2. Trimming accounts for 7 bases at V and 1 base at J, while the number of junction bases matched to no gene is 9. The CDR3 sequence holds 15 residues, the cysteine and phenylalanine included. Only CDR3 DNA remains: 45 bases, in frame from the first base. The germline V gene gives CDR1 as SQVTM and CDR2 as ANQGSEA.